This paragraph reports one T cell receptor beta chain. The assay was immunoSEQ multiplex PCR, and TCRdb's table has in-frame clones only and misses some. The sample lists 20,000 or so clones; about nine tenths were seen once. The record originates from a study of T cell changes during pregnancy in multiple sclerosis. This TCR was recovered from a female donor in good health, enrolled as a control in a pregnancy study. Here the sequenced sample was CD8+ T cells from peripheral blood mononuclear cells, taken in the third trimester of pregnancy.

For the CDR3, the DNA is TGTGCCACCAGCAGAGTAAGCGACGGAGCCAATGAGCAGTTCTTC. As protein: CATSRVSDGANEQFF. This chain links TRBV15 with TRBJ2-1; D is undetermined. CDR1 and CDR2 from the germline V gene are LNHNV and YYDKDF (reference sequence). V lost 1 base and J 6 bases, leaving 13 bases between the germline ends. This CDR3 comprises 15 residues.